This T cell receptor beta chain was recorded in a study of shared clonotypes between healthy human individuals. General study points: Donor clonotype sharing was expected to depend on sequencing depth.

Profiling relied on immunoSEQ multiplex PCR, and the TCRdb table lists in-frame clones only, not all of them. The sample includes roughly 1,600,000 clones, about 98.5% seen only once; the top ten take over 0.3%. On this clone: Its antigen is undetermined.

The sequence was collected from a man aged 25 to 40 in good health. Sequences were obtained from naive CD4+ T cells sorted from blood. The subset here: CD45RA+ positively selected.

This CDR3 is CASSPTSGRSGANVLTF. The CDR3 DNA reads as TGTGCCAGCAGTCCGACTAGCGGGAGATCTGGGGCCAACGTCCTGACTTTC. The chain carries TRBV25-1 and TRBJ2-6; 12 bases fit TRBD2. The germline gives CDR1 MGHDK, CDR2 SYGVNS. V lost 5 bases and J lost 1; bases outside the gene matches: 3. The CDR3 contains 17 residues.